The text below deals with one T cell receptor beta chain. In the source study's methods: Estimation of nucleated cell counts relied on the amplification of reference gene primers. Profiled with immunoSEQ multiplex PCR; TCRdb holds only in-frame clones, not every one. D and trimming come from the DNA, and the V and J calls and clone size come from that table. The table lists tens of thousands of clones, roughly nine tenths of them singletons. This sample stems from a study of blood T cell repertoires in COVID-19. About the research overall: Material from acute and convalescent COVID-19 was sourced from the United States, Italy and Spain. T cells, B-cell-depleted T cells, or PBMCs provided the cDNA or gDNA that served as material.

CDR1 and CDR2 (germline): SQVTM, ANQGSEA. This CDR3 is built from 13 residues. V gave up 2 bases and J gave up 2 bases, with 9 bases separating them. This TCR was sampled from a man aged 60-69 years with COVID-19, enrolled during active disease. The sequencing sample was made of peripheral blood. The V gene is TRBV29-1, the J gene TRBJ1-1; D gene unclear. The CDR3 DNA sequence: TGCAGCGTTGAACACCCCGGTAACACTGAAGCTTTCTTT. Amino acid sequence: CSVEHPGNTEAFF.